This TCR beta chain is drawn from a study of cytomegalovirus exposure and HLA in healthy donors. Whole-study findings and limits: An analysis done earlier found most TCR beta V segments productive about 87% or about 30% of the time. The authors later linked a missense DCLRE1C variant to TCR beta V- and J-gene trimming. Later analysis showed most CMV-associated TCR beta chains appearing HLA-restricted.

The PCR had 60 Vbeta and 13 Jbeta primers. Clones were read by immunoSEQ multiplex PCR, and TCRdb kept only the in-frame ones, dropping some. Found here are about 110,000 clones, about 68% of them singletons; the top ten hold more than 3.5%. The CDR3 is made up of 17 amino acids. Per the germline V gene, CDR1 is SGHDT and CDR2 is YYEEEE. Trimming at V came to 3 bases and at J to 2 bases, leaving 13 bases not matched to a gene. Donors in the study were healthy people who gave bone marrow. On this clone: Its antigen is currently unknown.

The sample taken for sequencing was PBMCs. V gene TRBV5-6 combines with J gene TRBJ2-5; 7 bases align to TRBD2. This sequence originates from a woman aged 40-49 years in good health and CMV-seropositive. The DNA for the CDR3 is TGTGCCAGCAGCTACCAAAAGCGGGGCCGGGGTCAAGAGACCCAGTACTTC. This encodes CASSYQKRGRGQETQYF.